The sequence of this T cell receptor (beta chain) was determined in a study of shared clonotypes between healthy human individuals (dated by TCRdb to about 2020). Background for the entire study: Two women and three men aged 18 to 49 years were included in the cohort. Leukapheresis yielded between about 0.8 and 8.9 billion PBMCs per donor. To estimate repertoire size and how much clonotypes are shared between individuals, the study performed deep sequencing of blood TCR repertoires from 4 to 6 healthy adults. For each donor, CD4 naive and CD4 memory were each given three plates, CD8 naive was given two plates, and CD8 memory was given one plate. To increase sequencing depth and limit assay-specific biases, different laboratories used diverse techniques to prepare libraries and sequence TCR repertoires. Beyond this particular receptor, the publication reports: Sampling was limited to blood, and TCR repertoires in tissue likely differ from TCR repertoires in blood. Pairwise subsampling led to the expectation that sequencing depth would affect the degree of clonotype sharing among donors. Across a handful of donors, 5% to 6% of naive CD4, approximately 4% of naive CD8, 2% to 2.5% of memory CD4, and 0.4% to 0.45% of memory CD8 clonotypes were shared. Naive subsets generally had larger estimated clonotype richness than memory subsets. Higher generation probabilities were observed for clonotypes shared by all four sorted-subset donors than for non-shared clonotypes. Incomplete sequencing was indicated by rarefaction of sorted-subset datasets, despite the large sequencing depth. The small number of donors limited the genetic and exposure-history diversity represented.

CD8 naive samples were CD45RO-negative cells positively selected for CCR7, giving a CD45RA+CCR7+ population that excluded TemRA cells. Donors were healthy HIV-negative adults with no recently reported acute infections or vaccinations. All donors were Caucasian adults living in Nashville, Tennessee, USA. After blood collection by leukapheresis, PBMCs were isolated using Ficoll-Histopaque density gradient centrifugation and then cryopreserved in the vapor phase of liquid nitrogen. Purity and quantity of every magnetically sorted T cell population were checked by analytical flow cytometry. Genomic DNA was isolated from every sorted fraction and measured by UV absorbance on a Nanodrop 2000c. A word on this clone: It lacks a known antigen. The sample holds no much larger clone one base away, and base qualities are not on file.

TCR CDR3 regions were amplified from genomic DNA by multiplex PCR using the deep immunoSEQ assay. Genomic DNA extracted from each cell subset was distributed evenly over all wells of several immunoSEQ 96-well plates, and each plate served as one replicate. Each replicate PCR for sorted subsets received about 200 ng genomic DNA, equal to tens of thousands of T cell genomes. The purified libraries were quantified using a Qubit 3.0 fluorometer, sized with a Bioanalyzer 2100, and then quantified again using the KAPA Library Quantification kit. A separate single-read 150-cycle Illumina NextSeq 550 flow cell was used to sequence each immunoSEQ 96-well plate. As for how the authors treated the data: The immunoSEQ output contained only junctional sequences without quality scores, so filtering could not match that applied to full-length reads. Sequences were annotated with PyIR, a Python wrapper for IgBLAST v1.9, and V/J genes and CDR3 were assigned using IMGT germline references. Reads were removed for weak V/J assignments (E-value above 1e-6), missing CDR3, stop codons, out-of-frame junctions, or ambiguous translated residues. V3J clonotypes were defined as sequences sharing an identical inferred V gene, J gene, and CDR3 amino acid sequence. To compute the percentage overlap between repertoires, the number of shared unique clonotypes was divided by the size of the smaller repertoire. Repertoire richness was assessed with RTK rarefaction, the Chao1 estimator, and Recon v2.1 estimates of unobserved clonotypes. Generation probabilities for all TCRbeta clonotypes obtained by the gDNA method from a handful of donors were computed using OLGA. TCRdb holds this immuneACCESS table with in-frame rearrangements only. Some clones are missing; in checked studies, unresolved V genes explain under half, and the rest has no known cause. V and J calls and clone size are given by that table; D and trimming were obtained from the DNA. Here the sample has hundreds of thousands of clones; 90% to 97% occur a single time. Of the sample, around 0.25% falls within the top ten clones.

Specimen: naive CD8+ T cells sorted from blood. Reading the label with the study, this specimen's cell subset or site is: CD45RA+CCR7+. The sequence came from a man aged 25-45 years in good health.

The CDR3: CASSEVGSGANVLTF. The bases read TGCGCCAGCAGTGAGGTCGGGTCAGGGGCCAACGTCCTGACTTTC. The rearrangement joined TRBV10-2 to TRBJ2-6; no D gene is confidently identified. The CDR3, from cysteine to phenylalanine, totals 15 residues. Just the 45-base CDR3 DNA is kept, in frame starting at base 1. Deletion took 2 bases off V and 4 bases off J, with a span of 9 bases between the germline ends. CDR1 is given as WSHSY and CDR2 as SAAADI, both from the germline V gene.